Reported below is one T cell receptor beta chain. Its target is not known. The entry originates in a study of OX40 agonist ivuxolimab in advanced cancers. As for the study in general: Those enrolled were approximately 78% male, with a mean age of around 58 years and ages from 23 to 79.

Overall study results and limits: Expanded clones belonging to CD8+ T cells outnumbered, on average, those of CD4+. Researchers did not establish what antigens the expanded peripheral T cells target.

TCRdb keeps only in-frame clones here, not all; method: immunoSEQ multiplex PCR. The sample lists tens of thousands of clones, over 80% occurring once. The TCR sequence derives from an adult with an advanced solid tumor such as melanoma, head and neck, liver or kidney cancer. The sample consisted of CD4+ or CD8+ T cells sorted from blood, taken in a trial of the OX40 agonist ivuxolimab.

For the CDR3, the DNA is TGTGCCAGAAGCTTCTTAGGACAAGCAACTAATGAAAAACTGTTTTTT. Protein sequence: CARSFLGQATNEKLFF. The rearrangement joins TRBV7-5 to TRBJ1-4; the D call in the table, TRBD1, was not verified against the DNA. TRBV7-5 is described as a pseudogene. The CDR3 length is 16 residues.